These T cell receptor beta chains were read from a single sample in a study of blood T cell repertoires in COVID-19. Produced via immunoSEQ multiplex PCR; TCRdb's table is partial and in-frame only. This table has under 300,000 clones, approximately 91% appearing once. Material: peripheral blood. These receptors were obtained from a man aged 45-65 years with acute or convalescent COVID-19. Both conserved end residues are part of each CDR3. The order of the fields is clone size, J gene, D gene, V gene, CDR3 protein, CDR3 DNA. D genes are given only for firm matches. Size values are once, few and many counts, or a class for expanded clones, and some rows have none.

- TRBJ2-7 - TRBV5-4 CASSFRTQSYEQYF TGTGCCAGCAGCTTCCGGACACAATCCTACGAGCAGTACTTC
- TRBJ1-1 TRBD1 TRBV28 CASSPGTAMNTEAFF TGTGCCAGCAGTCCCGGGACAGCCATGAACACTGAAGCTTTCTTT
few TRBJ2-2 TRBD1 TRBV30 CAWSVQGASTGELFF TGTGCCTGGAGTGTGCAGGGGGCATCCACCGGGGAGCTGTTTTTT
- TRBJ1-1 - TRBV2 CASSDPQGNTEAFF TGTGCCAGCAGTGACCCTCAGGGGAACACTGAAGCTTTCTTT
- TRBJ2-3 - TRBV30 CAWSVQADTQYF TGTGCCTGGAGTGTTCAGGCAGATACGCAGTATTTT
- TRBJ1-1 - TRBV3-1/TRBV3-2 CASSQGGEWDTEAFF TGTGCCAGCAGCCAAGGGGGGGAGTGGGACACTGAAGCTTTCTTT
once TRBJ2-1 TRBD1 TRBV7-3 CASSLPGQGKNEQFF TGTGCCAGCAGCCTACCCGGACAGGGGAAGAATGAGCAGTTCTTC
- TRBJ1-5 - TRBV18 CASSPVGQGQPQHF TGTGCCAGCTCACCAGTGGGTCAGGGTCAGCCCCAGCATTTT
- TRBJ1-1 - TRBV7-9 CASSLGVGRPNTEAFF TGTGCCAGCAGCTTAGGAGTGGGGAGACCTAACACTGAAGCTTTCTTT
- TRBJ2-5 TRBD1 TRBV6-6 CASSFMTGTGEETQYF TGTGCCAGCAGTTTCATGACCGGGACAGGGGAAGAGACCCAGTACTTC
- TRBJ1-2 TRBD1 TRBV30 CAWARDRGSYGYTF TGTGCCTGGGCCCGGGACAGGGGGAGCTATGGCTACACCTTC
- TRBJ2-5 TRBD1 TRBV19 CASRGQGGYQETQYF TGTGCCAGCCGGGGACAGGGAGGCTATCAAGAGACCCAGTACTTC
- TRBJ2-3 TRBD1 TRBV9 CASSSRTGGRTDTQYF TGTGCCAGCAGCTCCCGAACAGGGGGTCGCACAGATACGCAGTATTTT
- TRBJ2-5 - TRBV7-9 CASSPTGGETQYF TGTGCCAGCAGCCCGACAGGCGGCGAGACCCAGTACTTC
once TRBJ2-7 TRBD2 TRBV5-4 CASPPLAGGGEQYF TGTGCCAGTCCCCCGCTAGCGGGTGGTGGTGAGCAGTACTTC
- TRBJ2-5 TRBD2 TRBV27 CASRTSTQETQYF TGTGCCAGCCGGACTAGCACCCAAGAGACCCAGTACTTC
- TRBJ2-1 TRBD1 TRBV19 CASSKGAWSYNEQFF TGTGCCAGTAGTAAGGGGGCCTGGTCCTACAATGAGCAGTTCTTC
- TRBJ1-1 TRBD1 TRBV9 CASSVVGTGGTEAFF TGTGCCAGCAGCGTAGTGGGGACAGGTGGTACTGAAGCTTTCTTT
once TRBJ1-2 - TRBV20-1 CSANGGYTF TGCAGTGCGAATGGCGGCTACACCTTC
- TRBJ1-1 - TRBV5-1 CASSSAGGLNTEAFF TGCGCCAGCAGTTCGGCGGGGGGGCTGAACACTGAAGCTTTCTTT
- TRBJ1-5 - TRBV2 CASSLSSSGYQPQHF TGTGCCAGCAGCCTATCTTCCTCAGGTTATCAGCCCCAGCATTTT
few TRBJ2-3 - TRBV10-1 CASSRGLRADTQYF TGCGCCAGCTCCCGAGGGCTGCGCGCAGATACGCAGTATTTT
- TRBJ1-4 TRBD1 TRBV9 CASSGGQGLGGKLFF TGTGCCAGCAGCGGGGGACAGGGGCTTGGTGGAAAACTGTTTTTT
- TRBJ2-3 - TRBV7-9 CASSGTGSTDTQYF TGTGCCAGCAGCGGAACAGGGAGCACAGATACGCAGTATTTT
- TRBJ2-7 TRBD2 TRBV2 CASELAGASYEQYF TGTGCCAGCGAACTAGCGGGGGCTTCCTACGAGCAGTACTTC
- TRBJ2-3 - TRBV6-6 CASSYSRDTQYF TGTGCCAGCAGTTACTCTAGAGATACGCAGTATTTT
- TRBJ1-5 - TRBV21-1 CASSKVQGEPQHF TGTGCCAGCAGCAAGGTGCAGGGGGAGCCCCAGCATTTT
- TRBJ2-7 - TRBV2 CASSEAVEQYF TGTGCCAGCAGTGAAGCCGTGGAGCAGTACTTC
few TRBJ1-2 - TRBV11-2 CASSFPPGGYTF TGTGCCAGCAGCTTCCCCCCCGGTGGCTACACCTTC
- TRBJ2-7 - TRBV7-9 CASSYKSAGTYEQYF TGTGCCAGCAGCTACAAGTCGGCAGGGACATACGAGCAGTACTTC
- TRBJ1-5 TRBD1 TRBV27 CASSLRDRYQPQHF TGTGCCAGCAGTCTCCGGGACAGATATCAGCCCCAGCATTTT
- TRBJ2-7 - TRBV19 CASSPRGGGLYEQYF TGTGCCAGTAGTCCCCGAGGGGGGGGTCTGTACGAGCAGTACTTC
- TRBJ1-1 TRBD1 TRBV29-1 CSAPDRVNTEAFF TGCAGCGCTCCGGACAGGGTGAACACTGAAGCTTTCTTT
- TRBJ2-5 TRBD2 TRBV2 CASSVPPRGGAETQYF TGTGCCAGCAGTGTTCCTCCTCGCGGGGGGGCAGAGACCCAGTACTTC
once TRBJ2-5 - TRBV19 CASSMGQNQETQYF TGTGCCAGTAGTATGGGGCAGAACCAAGAGACCCAGTACTTC
- TRBJ2-1 - TRBV4-1 CASSRGPGYNEQFF TGCGCCAGCAGTAGGGGCCCAGGTTACAATGAGCAGTTCTTC
- TRBJ1-2 TRBD1 TRBV4-1 CASSQVGQGAGGYTF TGCGCCAGCAGCCAAGTGGGACAGGGGGCCGGGGGCTACACCTTC
- TRBJ2-2 TRBD1 TRBV15 CATSPDRGTGELFF TGTGCCACCAGCCCGGACAGGGGGACCGGGGAGCTGTTTTTT
once TRBJ1-2 - TRBV7-9 CASSPAMDGYTF TGTGCCAGCAGCCCCGCTATGGATGGCTACACCTTC
- TRBJ1-4 - TRBV5-1 CASSAEGQIYEKLFF TGCGCCAGCAGCGCCGAAGGACAAATCTATGAAAAACTGTTTTTT
- TRBJ2-2 - TRBV5-1 CASRAPGTGELFF TGCGCCAGCAGGGCCCCGGGCACCGGGGAGCTGTTTTTT
- TRBJ2-3 TRBD2 TRBV30 CAWSARAGGDPDTQYF TGTGCCTGGAGTGCTAGGGCGGGGGGGGATCCAGATACGCAGTATTTT
- TRBJ2-5 - TRBV5-1 CASSLQHRETQYF TGCGCCAGCAGCTTACAACACAGGGAGACCCAGTACTTC
- TRBJ1-1 TRBD1 TRBV2 CASSWGQGGTEAFF TGTGCCAGCAGTTGGGGACAGGGTGGCACTGAAGCTTTCTTT
- TRBJ2-7 TRBD1 TRBV15 CATSGPLTGGNEQYF TGTGCCACCAGCGGACCGTTAACAGGGGGTAACGAGCAGTACTTC
- TRBJ1-5 TRBD1 TRBV5-4 CASSFWDREGGQPQHF TGTGCCAGCAGCTTTTGGGACAGGGAAGGGGGTCAGCCCCAGCATTTT
- TRBJ1-4 TRBD1 TRBV10-1 CASSDRGNEKLFF TGCGCCAGCAGTGACAGGGGGAATGAAAAACTGTTTTTT
- TRBJ2-7 TRBD2 TRBV2 CASSVDRELAGGSYEQYF TGTGCCAGCAGTGTGGACAGGGAACTAGCGGGGGGATCCTACGAGCAGTACTTC
few TRBJ1-1 TRBD1 TRBV19 CASSPLTGITEAFF TGTGCCAGTAGTCCCCTGACAGGGATCACTGAAGCTTTCTTT
- TRBJ1-3 TRBD1 TRBV12-5 CASGHGTGAGNTIYF TGTGCTAGTGGTCATGGGACAGGGGCTGGAAACACCATATATTTT
- TRBJ2-5 TRBD1 TRBV7-3 CASSPRTGSGETQYF TGTGCCAGCAGCCCCAGGACAGGGTCTGGCGAGACCCAGTACTTC
- TRBJ2-1 TRBD2 TRBV7-6 CASSPRPPSGGEDEQFF TGTGCCAGCAGCCCCCGCCCCCCTAGCGGGGGGGAAGATGAGCAGTTCTTC
- TRBJ1-2 TRBD1 TRBV6-5 CASSYTVTGELGYTF TGTGCCAGCAGTTATACCGTGACAGGGGAGTTGGGCTACACCTTC
- TRBJ2-3 TRBD1 TRBV10-3 CAISLPGQGVDTQYF TGTGCCATCAGTTTACCGGGACAGGGGGTCGATACGCAGTATTTT
once TRBJ2-6 - TRBV12-3/TRBV12-4 CASTTGANVLTF TGTGCCAGCACTACGGGGGCCAACGTCCTGACTTTC